Included here is one T cell receptor (beta chain) sequence, with context. The study drew participants aged about 18 to 89 years from about two dozen US areas. TCRdb's table, derived via immunoSEQ multiplex PCR, lists solely in-frame clones and lacks some. In the table there are over 200,000 clones, around 90% of which are singletons. Germline V gene lookup returns CDR1 SGHTA and CDR2 FQGTGA. Germline trimming cut 6 bases from V and 2 bases from J; bases unmatched to any gene: 5. The CDR3 is 15 amino acids. These data originate in a study of blood T cell repertoires in COVID-19. The chain is built from TRBV7-3 and TRBJ2-2; 8 bases match TRBD1. The origin of this receptor is a human donor in a cohort exposed to, infected with or recovered from COVID-19 (not recorded which). The donor label of this sample is uncertain. The source material was PBMCs or T cells enriched from blood (not recorded which). This chain's CDR3 is CASRQGQANTGELFF. The CDR3 nucleotides are TGTGCCAGCAGACAGGGACAGGCAAACACCGGGGAGCTGTTTTTT.